A single sample gave rise to the 2 T cell receptor beta chains below, sequenced in a study of blood T cell repertoires in COVID-19. Sequenced by immunoSEQ multiplex PCR; TCRdb stores in-frame clones only, minus some. The table records roughly 260,000 clones, roughly 87% of them present only once. The sequencing input was peripheral blood. These receptors were collected from a woman aged 50 to 65 who had recovered from COVID-19.

The V gene is TRBV5-1, the J gene TRBJ2-2; 9 bases are shared with TRBD2. Germline assignment: CDR1 SGHRS and CDR2 YFSETQ. The V and J ends lost 4 bases and 5 bases, in that order; junction bases with no gene match: 12. The CDR3 runs to 17 residues. CDR3 DNA: TGCGCCAGCAGCCCCCTAAGACTAGCGGATTTAACCGGGGAGCTGTTTTTT. Its translation is CASSPLRLADLTGELFF. Using reference TRBV5-1 and TRBJ2-2 for the parts outside the CDR3, the full variable domain is KAGVTQTPRYLIKTRGQQVTLSCSPISGHRSVSWYQQTPGQGLQFLFEYFSETQRNKGNFPGRFSGRQFSNSRSEMNVSTLELGDSALYLCASSPLRLADLTGELFFGEGSRLTVL.

This rearrangement joins TRBV7-9 to TRBJ2-7, with 7 bases that match TRBD1. The V gene's germline CDR1 is SEHNR and CDR2 FQNEAQ (reference sequence). J lost 4 bases, V lost 5 bases, and 8 bases had no gene match. CDR3 size: 14 residues. This CDR3 reads CASSLPGQYYEQYF. DNA for the CDR3: TGTGCCAGCAGCCTCCCGGGACAGTATTACGAGCAGTACTTC.